This T cell receptor (beta chain) is from a study of cytomegalovirus exposure and HLA in healthy donors. Points from the study as a whole: A later analysis, which compared TCR beta chains of equal frequency, found the HLA-associated ones more clonally expanded. Within an earlier analysis, most TCR beta V segments proved productive either about 87% or about 30% of the time. Presence/absence comparisons presumed near-even sequencing depth among donors.

CDR3 length: 15 amino acids. V dropped 3 bases and J dropped 1 base, with 10 bases sitting between them. Germline CDR1 reads MDHEN; CDR2 reads SYDVKM. A multiplex PCR was run with 60 Vbeta primers and 13 Jbeta primers. Measured with immunoSEQ multiplex PCR; TCRdb has only the in-frame clones, and not every one. The sample contains 85,000 to 120,000 clones, more than 75% of which appear only once. This clone was seen only once. Its antigen is still unknown. Sequenced: PBMCs. The receptor was isolated from a woman between 50 and 59 years old in good health and CMV-seropositive. The chain employs TRBV28 and TRBJ2-1; possibly TRBD2 for D (6 bases). The CDR3 DNA follows: TGTGCCAGCAGTTTCTGGGGGGAATCCTACAATGAGCAGTTCTTC. Protein sequence: CASSFWGESYNEQFF. Complete variable domain (other parts from reference TRBV28 and TRBJ2-1): DVKVTQSSRYLVKRTGEKVFLECVQDMDHENMFWYRQDPGLGLRLIYFSYDVKMKEKGDIPEGYSVSREKKERFSLILESASTNQTSMYLCASSFWGESYNEQFFGPGTRLTVL.